Here is one TCR beta chain with its context. One entry per CDR3 protein results from TCRdb running MiXCR on the RT-PCR reads. The data hold fewer than 500,000 distinct CDR3 sequences, with around 15% observed a single time. This sample stems from a study of patients and donors after allogeneic stem cell transplantation. Trimming took off 8 bases at V and 3 bases at J, with 20 bases between the two ends. Germline values: CDR1 DFQATT, CDR2 SNEGSKA (reference sequence). The length of the CDR3 is 15 residues. The sample taken for sequencing was blood, either unsorted or a sorted T cell fraction (not recorded which). The chain employs TRBV20-1 and TRBJ2-1; tentative D call: TRBD2 (7 bases). The receptor comes from a human donor who was either an allogeneic HSCT recipient or a stem cell or donor lymphocyte infusion donor (not recorded which). It is not recorded whose cells these are; they may come from a transplant donor. The CDR3: CSFFEGGGLYNEQFF. The CDR3 DNA reads TGCAGTTTCTTCGAGGGGGGGGGCCTCTACAATGAGCAGTTCTTC.